This TCR beta chain emerged from a study of cytomegalovirus exposure and HLA in healthy donors. The PCR made use of 60 Vbeta and 13 Jbeta primers. Libraries were prepared by immunoSEQ multiplex PCR; TCRdb keeps only in-frame clonotypes and omits some of them. The data show about 130,000 clones, 65% to 90% seen once. Points on this clone: Its ends do not fully match the called genes, so a read error is possible.

The TCR sequence derives from a man aged 18 to 29 in good health and CMV-seronegative. Input material: PBMCs.

CDR3 in DNA: TGCGCCAGCAGCTTGGGAGGTGGGGCCCAGGACCACATCTTC. This codes for CASSLGGGAQDHIF. The rearrangement joins TRBV5-1 to TRBJ1-2; D may be TRBD1 (5 bases). This CDR3 has 14 amino acids. From germline, CDR1 is SGHRS and CDR2 YFSETQ.